This TCR beta chain was obtained from a study of tumor-infiltrating lymphocytes in primary liver carcinoma. Study-level background: With diameters of about 4 to 11 cm, tumors were stage T1-T3 N0M0. Study-level results: Tumor region pairs shared more overlap than did tumor-adjacent and tumor-blood pairs. Tumor tissue displayed a significantly greater top-250-clone fraction than blood (p = 0.039).

The researchers produced TCR beta cDNA from about 510 ng total RNA with a constant-region primer. Three nested multiplex PCR rounds, a slightly modified ARM-PCR, produced the libraries for TCR beta. Both of the initial two PCR rounds ran for nine to eleven cycles and employed TRBV1-TRBV30 forward primers alongside a C-beta reverse primer. TCRdb used MiXCR to reprocess the multiplex PCR reads, holding one entry per CDR3 protein. The sample contains approximately 330,000 distinct CDR3 sequences, about 65% of which appear only once. With respect to this clonotype: What it recognizes is unknown. A read error may account for a junction end that differs from germline.

Unsorted whole blood supplied the blood RNA, and germline DNA was isolated too. Those patients suffered from chronic HBV infection and were treatment-naive. This CDR3 is built from 14 residues. CDR1 is SEHNR and CDR2 is FQNEAQ in the germline V gene (reference sequence). The material sequenced was peripheral blood. The clonotype was recovered from a man between 40 and 49 years old with primary liver carcinoma and hepatitis B virus infection. This chain links TRBV7-9 with TRBJ2-3; maybe TRBD1 (7 bases). The CDR3 region has the DNA TGCACCAGCAGCCACGGAGGGGGGACAGAAACGCAGTATTTT. It specifies CTSSHGGGTETQYF.